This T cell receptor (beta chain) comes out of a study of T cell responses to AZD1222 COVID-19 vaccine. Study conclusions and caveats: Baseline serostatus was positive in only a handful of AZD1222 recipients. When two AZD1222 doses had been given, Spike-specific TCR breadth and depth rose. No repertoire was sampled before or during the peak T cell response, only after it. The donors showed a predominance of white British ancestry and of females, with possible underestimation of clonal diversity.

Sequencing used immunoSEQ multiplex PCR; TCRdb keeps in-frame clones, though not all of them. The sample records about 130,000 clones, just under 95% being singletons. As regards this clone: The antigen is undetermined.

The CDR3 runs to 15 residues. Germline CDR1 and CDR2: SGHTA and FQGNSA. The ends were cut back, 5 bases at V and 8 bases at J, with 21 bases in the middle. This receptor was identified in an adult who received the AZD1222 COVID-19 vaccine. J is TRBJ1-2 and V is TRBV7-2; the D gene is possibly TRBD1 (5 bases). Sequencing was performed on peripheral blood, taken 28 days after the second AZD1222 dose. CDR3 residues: CASSPTRDFLGGYTF. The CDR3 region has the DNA TGTGCCAGCAGCCCCACCCGGGACTTCCTTGGCGGCTACACCTTC.